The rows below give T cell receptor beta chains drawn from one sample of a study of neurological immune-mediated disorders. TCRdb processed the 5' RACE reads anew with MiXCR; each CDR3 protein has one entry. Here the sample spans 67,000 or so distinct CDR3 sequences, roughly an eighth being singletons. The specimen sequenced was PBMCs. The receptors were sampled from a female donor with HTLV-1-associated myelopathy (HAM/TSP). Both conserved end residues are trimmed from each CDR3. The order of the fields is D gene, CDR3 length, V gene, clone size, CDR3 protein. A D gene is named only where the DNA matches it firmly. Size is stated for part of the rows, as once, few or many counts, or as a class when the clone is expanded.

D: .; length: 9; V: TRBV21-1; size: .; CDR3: ASSTPGTQY
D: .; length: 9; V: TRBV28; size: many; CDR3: ASSLGGDQY
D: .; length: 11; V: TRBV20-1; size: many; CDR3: SASATRNNEQF
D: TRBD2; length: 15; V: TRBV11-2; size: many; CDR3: ASSFLPRGAAQSTQY
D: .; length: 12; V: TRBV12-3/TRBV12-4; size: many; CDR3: ASSFTGINTEAF
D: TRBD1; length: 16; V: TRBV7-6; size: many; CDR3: ASSHTIGTASGANVLT
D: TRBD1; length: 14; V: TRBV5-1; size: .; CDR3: DSSPRGPSNTGELF
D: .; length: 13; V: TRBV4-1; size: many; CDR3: ASSRLPGRTDTQY
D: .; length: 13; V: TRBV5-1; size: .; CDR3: ASRYSPGRTETQY
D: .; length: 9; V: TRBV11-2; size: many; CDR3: ASSPQNKQY
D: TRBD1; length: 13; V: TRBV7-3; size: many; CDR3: ASGRQGGGVYEQF
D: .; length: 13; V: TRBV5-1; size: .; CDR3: ASSLSVSPNYGYT
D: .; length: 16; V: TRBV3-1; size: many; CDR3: ASSQDRFQASYLGGYT
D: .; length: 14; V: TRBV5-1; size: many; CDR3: ASSLGGMGTYNEQF
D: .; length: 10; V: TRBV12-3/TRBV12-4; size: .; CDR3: ASYRGTGELF
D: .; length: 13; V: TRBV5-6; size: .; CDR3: ASSLGLSGSNVLT
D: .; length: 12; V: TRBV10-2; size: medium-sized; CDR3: ASGSLNANEKLF
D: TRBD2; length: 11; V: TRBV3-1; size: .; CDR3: ASSQGELAQQF
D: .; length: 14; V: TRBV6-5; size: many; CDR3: ASSSLGMTPVEKLF
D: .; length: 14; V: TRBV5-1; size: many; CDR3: ASRPGRGLHQETQY
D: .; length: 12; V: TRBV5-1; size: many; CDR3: ASSLAGYDYGYT
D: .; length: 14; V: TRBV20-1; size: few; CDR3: SARVPGPRSYNEQF
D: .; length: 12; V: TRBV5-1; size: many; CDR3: ASSLAVSTDTQY
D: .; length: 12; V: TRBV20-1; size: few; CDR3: SARGRAGRNEQF
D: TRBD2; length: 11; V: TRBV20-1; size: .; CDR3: SARGLAPDTQY
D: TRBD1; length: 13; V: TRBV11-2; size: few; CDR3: ASSGTAVWKNIQY
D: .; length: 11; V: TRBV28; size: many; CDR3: ASSPPRTYEQY
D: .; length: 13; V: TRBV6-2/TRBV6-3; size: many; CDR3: ASGPRGTSTDTQY